The 15 T cell receptor beta chains below all came from one sample that was sequenced in a study of shared clonotypes between healthy human individuals. Repertoires were generated with immunoSEQ multiplex PCR, while TCRdb's copy carries only in-frame clones and drops some. This table has 2.3 million or so clones, just over 90% appearing once. The specimen was naive CD4+ T cells from PBMCs. Subset reported: CD45RA+ positively selected. These receptors came from a man younger than 30 in good health. Some clones in this sample may be carry-over from other donors' samples.

This clone was detected once. The chain couples TRBV5-1 to TRBJ2-7; TRBD1 agrees at 11 bases. The J segment lost 1 base and the V segment lost 4 bases, leaving 16 bases of the junction unmatched. The length of the CDR3 is 19 residues. Germline V gene lookup returns CDR1 SGHRS and CDR2 YFSETQ. CDR3 coding DNA: TGCGCCAGCAGCCCAGAACCGGGACAGGGGGGTACGGTGTCCTACGAGCAGTACTTC. Amino acids: CASSPEPGQGGTVSYEQYF.

The genes are TRBV19 and TRBJ2-7; D may correspond to TRBD1 or TRBD2 (5 bases each). The germline V and J ends were trimmed by 5 bases and 3 bases, with 11 bases remaining between them. Germline loops: CDR1 LNHDA, CDR2 SQIVND (reference sequence). The CDR3 sequence is 13 residues long. The CDR3 bases are TGTGCCAGTAGTTGGGGGTCGTACTACGAGCAGTACTTC. Its protein product is CASSWGSYYEQYF.

V and J are TRBV18 and TRBJ1-1; D not resolved. V lost 1 base and J 2 bases, leaving 14 bases between the germline ends. CDR1 and CDR2 from the germline V gene are KGHSH and LQKENI. This CDR3 has 16 residues. CDR3 residues: CASSPRSSGRNTEAFF. CDR3 bases: TGTGCCAGCTCACCACGCTCATCCGGACGAAACACTGAAGCTTTCTTT.

The chain has TRBV6-5 and TRBJ1-3, with D maybe TRBD1 (6 bases). Looked up from germline, CDR1 is MNHEY and CDR2 is SVGAGI. The CDR3 spans 15 residues. Trimming left V 3 bases short and J 5 bases short, with 14 bases between. The CDR3 region is CASSYSQQGRNTIYF. The CDR3, as DNA: TGTGCCAGCAGTTATTCACAACAGGGACGAAACACCATATATTTT.

This sequence joins TRBV29-1 and TRBJ2-1; D gene uncertain. Between the trimmed V and J ends, which lost 6 bases and 8 bases, there was a span of 11 bases. Germline V CDR1 and CDR2: SQVTM, ANQGSEA. The CDR3 sequence is 11 residues long. The CDR3 nucleotides are TGCAGCGTGATCCGGCTCTATGAGCAGTTCTTC. Translating gives CSVIRLYEQFF.

The rearrangement uses TRBV18 and TRBJ2-5, with 8 bases aligning to TRBD1. Germline assignment: CDR1 KGHSH and CDR2 LQKENI. V shed 0 bases, J shed 5 bases, and the junction held 14 bases outside the gene matches. The CDR3 contains 18 residues. The CDR3 nucleotides read TGTGCCAGCTCACCACCGTGGGGTGACAGGGGCATCGTGGAGACCCAGTACTTC. Translation: CASSPPWGDRGIVETQYF.

This chain joins TRBV28 and TRBJ2-7; 8 nucleotides agree with TRBD1. Germline V gene data show CDR1 as MDHEN and CDR2 as SYDVKM. CDR3 length: 15 amino acids. J lost 5 bases, V lost 2 bases, and 8 bases had no gene match. CDR3 DNA: TGTGCCAGCAGTTTAGTGGACAGGGTCATCCACGAGCAGTACTTC. Translated: CASSLVDRVIHEQYF.

For this clone: The same CDR3 is also encoded by other DNA sequences in this sample. The CDR3 protein is CASSLYLSGELFF. CDR3 DNA: TGCGCCAGCAGCTTGTATCTATCCGGGGAGCTGTTTTTT. The V call is TRBV5-1, the J call TRBJ2-2; unclear D gene. The CDR3 has 13 residues. V lost 1 base, J lost 6 bases, and 7 bases lay in between. The V gene's germline CDR1 is SGHRS and CDR2 YFSETQ.

The V call is TRBV7-3, the J call TRBJ2-1, with D unresolved. The V end was cut by 5 bases, the J end by 0 bases, with 17 bases between. The germline V gene encodes CDR1 SGHTA and CDR2 FQGTGA. CDR3 length: 17 residues. CDR3 nucleotides: TGTGCCAGCAGCCCGCCACCTAGAGGCAGCTCCTACAATGAGCAGTTCTTC. The encoded protein is CASSPPPRGSSYNEQFF. The whole variable domain, filled in from reference TRBV7-3 and TRBJ2-1, reads GAGVSQTPSNKVTEKGKYVELRCDPISGHTALYWYRQSLGQGPEFLIYFQGTGAADDSGLPNDRFFAVRPEGSVSTLKIQRTERGDSAVYLCASSPPPRGSSYNEQFFGPGTRLTVL.

The V and J genes are TRBV27 and TRBJ2-7; TRBD1 agrees at 8 bases. From germline, CDR1 is MNHEY and CDR2 SMNVEV (reference sequence). The CDR3 sequence is 16 residues long. The J segment lost 2 bases and the V segment lost 1 base, leaving 7 bases of the junction unmatched. The CDR3 nucleotides read TGTGCCAGCAGTTTATTTGGGGACAGGAGGGCCTACGAGCAGTACTTC. It yields the protein CASSLFGDRRAYEQYF.

The chain is built from TRBV7-3 and TRBJ2-5, with D perhaps given as TRBD1 or TRBD2 (5 bases each). The CDR3 runs to 14 residues. Germline-derived CDR1 and CDR2 are SGHTA and FQGTGA. The V and J ends lost 1 base and 5 bases respectively, with 11 bases between them. CDR3 residues: CASSLRGRGETQYF. The CDR3 nucleotides read TGTGCCAGCAGCTTAAGGGGGAGAGGGGAGACCCAGTACTTC. The variable domain in full, with the rest retrieved from reference TRBV7-3 and TRBJ2-5, is GAGVSQTPSNKVTEKGKYVELRCDPISGHTALYWYRQSLGQGPEFLIYFQGTGAADDSGLPNDRFFAVRPEGSVSTLKIQRTERGDSAVYLCASSLRGRGETQYFGPGTRLLVL.

The J gene is TRBJ2-7, the V gene TRBV2; unclear D gene. CDR3 size: 14 residues. Trimming took 4 bases from V and 3 from J, leaving 13 bases between them. The V gene's germline CDR1 is SNHLY and CDR2 FYNNEI. This CDR3 is CASSVSRPDYEQYF. The CDR3, as DNA: TGTGCCAGCAGTGTGAGCAGACCCGACTACGAGCAGTACTTC.

This clone was detected once. The chain links TRBV28 to TRBJ2-5; 8 nucleotides match TRBD1. Germline trimming cut 8 bases from V and 5 bases from J; bases unmatched to any gene: 13. Per the germline V gene, CDR1 is MDHEN and CDR2 is SYDVKM. CDR3 length: 15 amino acids. The CDR3 nucleotides are TGTGCCAGCCAACGATCGACAGGGGTACGGGAGACCCAGTACTTC. Its protein is CASQRSTGVRETQYF.

This chain links TRBV18 with TRBJ1-1; D remains unclear. Germline assignment: CDR1 KGHSH and CDR2 LQKENI. V dropped 5 bases and J dropped 3 bases, with 10 bases sitting between them. There are 13 residues in the CDR3. CDR3 nucleotides: TGTGCCAGCTCAGACGGACGGGACACTGAAGCTTTCTTT. The encoded protein is CASSDGRDTEAFF.

In DNA, the CDR3 is TGTGCCAGCAGAGGGGACACCAAGCACGAGCAGTACTTC. Translated, it gives CASRGDTKHEQYF. This rearrangement joins TRBV6-1 to TRBJ2-7, with D possibly matching TRBD1 (6 bases). The germline V and J ends were trimmed by 6 bases and 5 bases, with 14 bases remaining between them. The CDR3 length is 13 residues. Looked up from germline, CDR1 is MNHNS and CDR2 is SASEGT.